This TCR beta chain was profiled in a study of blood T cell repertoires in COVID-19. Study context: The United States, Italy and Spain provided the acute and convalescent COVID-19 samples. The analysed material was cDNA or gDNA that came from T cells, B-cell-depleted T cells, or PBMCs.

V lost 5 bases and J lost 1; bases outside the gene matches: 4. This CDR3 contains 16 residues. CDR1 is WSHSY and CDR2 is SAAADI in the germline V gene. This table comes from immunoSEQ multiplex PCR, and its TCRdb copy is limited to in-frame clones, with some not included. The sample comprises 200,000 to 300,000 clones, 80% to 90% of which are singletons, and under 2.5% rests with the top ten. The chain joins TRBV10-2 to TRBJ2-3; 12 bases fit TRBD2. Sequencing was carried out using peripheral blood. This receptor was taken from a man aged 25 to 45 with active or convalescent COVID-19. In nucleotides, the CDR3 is TGCGCCAGCAGTCCTAGCGGGGGGGCCGGCACAGATACGCAGTATTTT. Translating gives CASSPSGGAGTDTQYF.